This TCR beta chain came from a study of blood T cell repertoires in COVID-19. About the study: Sites across the United States, Italy and Spain contributed samples from acute and convalescent COVID-19.

Assay: immunoSEQ multiplex PCR; the TCRdb copy retains only in-frame clones and omits some. This sample yields about 210,000 clones, of which about 86% are seen a single time; roughly 8% belongs to the top ten. Germline V gene sequence: CDR1 MNHEY, CDR2 SVGAGI. The CDR3 length is 16 residues. The junction had 7 bases not matched to a gene; V was cut back by 4 bases and J by 6 bases. The receptor was isolated from a woman aged 45-65 years with acute or convalescent COVID-19. Sequencing was performed on peripheral blood. This sequence joins TRBV6-5 and TRBJ2-1, with TRBD2 matching over 12 bases. For the CDR3, the DNA is TGTGCCAGCAGTTTAACTAGCGGGGGGACCCGCAATGAGCAGTTCTTC. This gives the protein CASSLTSGGTRNEQFF.